This T cell receptor (beta chain) was sequenced for a study of early T cells in non-severe SARS-CoV-2 infection. Study summary: Sequencing targeted bulk RNA from unsorted whole blood, leaving chains unpaired.

In germline, CDR1 is DFQATT, CDR2 SNEGSKA (reference sequence). Unmatched junction bases numbered 21, after V lost 5 bases and J lost 2 bases. The CDR3 extends over 20 amino acids. Study results and limitations: Private and CD4 specificities were missed by VDJdb matching, skewed to anti-spike CD8.

This clonotype was counted a few times. Its antigen is not known. Each cDNA molecule carried a unique molecular identifier. TCRdb fed the 5' RACE reads into MiXCR, producing one record per CDR3 protein. The sample lists 57,000 or so distinct CDR3 sequences, about 12% seen once, with about 5% in the top ten. The receptor comes from an adult who was a healthcare worker with PCR-confirmed SARS-CoV-2 infection or an uninfected control (not recorded which). The chain carries TRBV20-1 and TRBJ2-7; 13 nucleotides align to TRBD2. Material for sequencing was whole blood. CDR3 nucleotides: TGCAGTGCTGGCGCCAGGACAGAACTAGCGGGAGGGGTCATCGCCTACGAGCAGTACTTC. Its protein is CSAGARTELAGGVIAYEQYF.